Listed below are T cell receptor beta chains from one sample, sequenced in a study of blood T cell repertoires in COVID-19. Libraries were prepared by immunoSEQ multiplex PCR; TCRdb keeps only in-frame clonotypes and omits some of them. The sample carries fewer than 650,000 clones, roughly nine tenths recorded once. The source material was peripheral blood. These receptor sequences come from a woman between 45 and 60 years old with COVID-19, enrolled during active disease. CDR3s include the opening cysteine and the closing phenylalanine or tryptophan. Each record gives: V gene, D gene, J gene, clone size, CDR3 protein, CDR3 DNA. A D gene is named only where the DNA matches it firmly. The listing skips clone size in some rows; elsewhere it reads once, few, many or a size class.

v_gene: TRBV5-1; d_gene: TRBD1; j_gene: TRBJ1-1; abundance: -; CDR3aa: CASSLEQGARRNTEAFF; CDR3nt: TGCGCCAGCAGCTTGGAACAGGGGGCGCGGAGGAACACTGAAGCTTTCTTT
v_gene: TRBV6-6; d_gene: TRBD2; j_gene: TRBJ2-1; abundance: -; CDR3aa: CASSYSVAGGLNEQFF; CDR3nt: TGTGCCAGCAGTTACTCTGTAGCGGGGGGCCTTAATGAGCAGTTCTTC
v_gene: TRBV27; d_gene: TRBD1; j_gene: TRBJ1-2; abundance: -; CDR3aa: CASSDRGRDGYTF; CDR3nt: TGTGCCAGCAGCGACAGGGGGCGAGATGGCTACACCTTC
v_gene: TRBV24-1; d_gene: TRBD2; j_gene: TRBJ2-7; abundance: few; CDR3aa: CATSAELAGGYEQYF; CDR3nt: TGTGCCACCAGTGCCGAACTAGCGGGGGGATACGAGCAGTACTTC
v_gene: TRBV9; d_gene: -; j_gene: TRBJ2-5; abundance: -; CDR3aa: CASSLQETQYF; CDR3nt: TGTGCCAGCAGCTTACAAGAGACCCAGTACTTC
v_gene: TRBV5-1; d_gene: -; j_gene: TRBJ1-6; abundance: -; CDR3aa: CASSFGGTNSPLHF; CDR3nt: TGCGCCAGCAGCTTCGGCGGAACCAATTCACCCCTCCACTTT
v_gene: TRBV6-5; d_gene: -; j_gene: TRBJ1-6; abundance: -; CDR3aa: CASRGEQRNSPLHF; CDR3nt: TGTGCCAGCAGGGGAGAGCAGAGGAATTCACCCCTCCACTTT
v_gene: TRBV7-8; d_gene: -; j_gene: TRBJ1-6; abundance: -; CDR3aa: CASSPTYSPLHF; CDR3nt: TGTGCCAGCAGCCCCACTTATTCACCCCTCCACTTT
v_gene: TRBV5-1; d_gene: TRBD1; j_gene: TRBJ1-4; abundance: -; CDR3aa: CASKVTGGFTNEKLFF; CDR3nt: TGCGCCAGCAAGGTGACAGGGGGCTTTACTAATGAAAAACTGTTTTTT
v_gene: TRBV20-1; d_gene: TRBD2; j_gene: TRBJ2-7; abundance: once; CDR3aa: CSAGRGPEQYF; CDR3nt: TGCAGTGCCGGGAGGGGACCTGAGCAGTACTTC
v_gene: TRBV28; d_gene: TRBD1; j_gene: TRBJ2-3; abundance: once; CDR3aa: CASTPRGQGDQDTQYF; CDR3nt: TGTGCCAGCACCCCCCGGGGACAGGGGGATCAGGATACGCAGTATTTT
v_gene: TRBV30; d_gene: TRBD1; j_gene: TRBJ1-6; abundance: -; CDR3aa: CAWSLSRGTAYNSPLHF; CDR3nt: TGTGCCTGGAGCCTGAGTAGGGGGACAGCCTATAATTCACCCCTCCACTTT
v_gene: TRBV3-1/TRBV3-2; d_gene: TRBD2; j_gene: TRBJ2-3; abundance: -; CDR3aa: CASSQRGRGALDTQYF; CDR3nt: TGTGCCAGCAGTCAGCGGGGGCGGGGGGCCCTCGATACGCAGTATTTT
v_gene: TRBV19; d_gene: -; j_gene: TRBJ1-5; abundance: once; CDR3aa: CASSSTGNSNQPQHF; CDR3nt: TGTGCCAGTAGTTCGACAGGTAATAGCAATCAGCCCCAGCATTTT
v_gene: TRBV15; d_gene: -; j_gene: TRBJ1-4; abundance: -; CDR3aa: CATSRDRQPNEKLFF; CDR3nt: TGTGCCACCAGCAGAGACAGACAGCCGAATGAAAAACTGTTTTTT
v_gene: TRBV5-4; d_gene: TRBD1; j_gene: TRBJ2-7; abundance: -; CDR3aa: CASTRGTDEQYF; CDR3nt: TGTGCCAGCACCAGGGGGACGGACGAGCAGTACTTC
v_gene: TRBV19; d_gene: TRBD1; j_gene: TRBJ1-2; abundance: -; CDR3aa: CASSIGNRGGYTF; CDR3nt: TGTGCCAGTAGTATCGGAAACAGGGGCGGCTACACCTTC
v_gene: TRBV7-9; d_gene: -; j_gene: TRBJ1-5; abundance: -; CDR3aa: CASSFDTPLQPQHF; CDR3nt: TGTGCCAGCAGCTTCGACACTCCCCTTCAGCCCCAGCATTTT
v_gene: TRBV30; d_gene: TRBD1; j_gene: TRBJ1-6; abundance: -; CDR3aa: CAWSVRGTGNSPLHF; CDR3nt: TGTGCCTGGAGTGTACGAGGGACAGGGAATTCACCCCTCCACTTT